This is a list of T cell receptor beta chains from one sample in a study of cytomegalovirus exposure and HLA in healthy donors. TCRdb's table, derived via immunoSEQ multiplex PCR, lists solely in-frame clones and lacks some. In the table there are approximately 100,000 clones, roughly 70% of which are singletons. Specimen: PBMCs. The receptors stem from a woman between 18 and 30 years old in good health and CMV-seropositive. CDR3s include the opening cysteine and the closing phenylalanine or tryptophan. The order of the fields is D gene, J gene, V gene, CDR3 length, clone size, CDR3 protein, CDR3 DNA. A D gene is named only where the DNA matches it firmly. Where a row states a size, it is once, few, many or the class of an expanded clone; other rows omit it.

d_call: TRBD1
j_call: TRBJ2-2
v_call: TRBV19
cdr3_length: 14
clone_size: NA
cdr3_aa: CATWDRGRGGELFF
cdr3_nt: TGTGCCACATGGGACAGGGGGCGAGGCGGGGAGCTGTTTTTT

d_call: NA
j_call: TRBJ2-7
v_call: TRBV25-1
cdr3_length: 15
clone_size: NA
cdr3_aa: CASSESQGNSYEQYF
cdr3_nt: TGTGCCAGCAGTGAATCCCAGGGGAACTCCTACGAGCAGTACTTC

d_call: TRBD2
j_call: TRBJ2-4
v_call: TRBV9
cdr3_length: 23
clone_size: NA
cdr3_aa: CASSVGGEGLAGGRRLAKNIQYF
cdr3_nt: TGTGCCAGCAGCGTAGGAGGAGAGGGACTAGCGGGAGGCAGGAGATTAGCCAAAAACATTCAGTACTTC

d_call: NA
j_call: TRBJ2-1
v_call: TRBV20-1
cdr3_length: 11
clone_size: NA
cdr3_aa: CSADSNNEQFF
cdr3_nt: TGCAGTGCTGACAGTAACAATGAGCAGTTCTTC

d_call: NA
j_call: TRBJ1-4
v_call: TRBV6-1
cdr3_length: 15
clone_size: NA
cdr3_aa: CASYPVGGPNEKLFF
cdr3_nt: TGTGCCAGCTATCCCGTGGGGGGGCCGAATGAAAAACTGTTTTTT

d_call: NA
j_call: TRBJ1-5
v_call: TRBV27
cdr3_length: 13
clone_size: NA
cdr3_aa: CASRNSINQPQHF
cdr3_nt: TGTGCCAGCAGGAACAGTATCAATCAGCCCCAGCATTTT

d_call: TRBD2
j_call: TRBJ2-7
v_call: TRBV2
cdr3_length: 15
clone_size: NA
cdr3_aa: CASSGAGVNSYEQYF
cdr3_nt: TGTGCCAGCAGTGGAGCGGGAGTTAACTCCTACGAGCAGTACTTC

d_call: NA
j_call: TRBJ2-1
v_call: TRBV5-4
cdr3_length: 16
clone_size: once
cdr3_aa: CASSFLKGLTGDEQFF
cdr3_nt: TGTGCCAGCAGCTTCCTAAAGGGCTTAACGGGGGATGAGCAGTTCTTC

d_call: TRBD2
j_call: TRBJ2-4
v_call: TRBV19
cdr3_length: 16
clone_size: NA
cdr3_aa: CASSPTSALAKNIQYF
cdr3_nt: TGTGCCAGTAGCCCGACTAGCGCTCTAGCCAAAAACATTCAGTACTTC

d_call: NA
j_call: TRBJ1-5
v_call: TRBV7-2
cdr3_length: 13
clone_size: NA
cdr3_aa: CASSFSGYQPQHF
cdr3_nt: TGTGCCAGCAGTTTCTCAGGGTATCAGCCCCAGCATTTT

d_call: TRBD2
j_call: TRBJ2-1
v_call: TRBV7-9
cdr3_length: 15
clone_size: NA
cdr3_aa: CASSLLSSGTDEQFF
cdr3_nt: TGTGCCAGCAGCTTATTATCTAGCGGGACGGATGAGCAGTTCTTC

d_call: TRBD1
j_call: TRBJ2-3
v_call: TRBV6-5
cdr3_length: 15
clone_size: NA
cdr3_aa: CASSLRTGSTDTQYF
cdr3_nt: TGTGCCAGCAGTCTGCGGACAGGGAGCACAGATACGCAGTATTTT

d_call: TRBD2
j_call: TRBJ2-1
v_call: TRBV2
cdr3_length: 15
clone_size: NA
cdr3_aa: CASSVLAGGVNEQFF
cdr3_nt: TGTGCCAGCAGTGTACTAGCGGGAGGAGTGAATGAGCAGTTCTTC

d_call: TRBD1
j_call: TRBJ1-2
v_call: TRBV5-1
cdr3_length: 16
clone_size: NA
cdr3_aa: CASSLEPSGGSYGYTF
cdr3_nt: TGCGCCAGCAGCTTGGAGCCTTCAGGGGGGAGCTATGGCTACACCTTC

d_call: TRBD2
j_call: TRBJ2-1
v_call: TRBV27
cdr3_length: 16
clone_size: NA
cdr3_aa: CASSLGGASGINEQFF
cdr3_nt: TGTGCCAGCAGTTTGGGGGGGGCTAGCGGGATTAATGAGCAGTTCTTC

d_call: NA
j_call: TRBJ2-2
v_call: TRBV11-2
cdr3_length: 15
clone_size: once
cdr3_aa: CASSLFGFNTGELFF
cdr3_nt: TGTGCCAGCAGCCTTTTCGGGTTCAACACCGGGGAGCTGTTTTTT

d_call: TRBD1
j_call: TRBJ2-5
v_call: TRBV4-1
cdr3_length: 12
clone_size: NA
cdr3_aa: CASTGAEETQYF
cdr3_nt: TGCGCCAGTACAGGGGCGGAGGAGACCCAGTACTTC